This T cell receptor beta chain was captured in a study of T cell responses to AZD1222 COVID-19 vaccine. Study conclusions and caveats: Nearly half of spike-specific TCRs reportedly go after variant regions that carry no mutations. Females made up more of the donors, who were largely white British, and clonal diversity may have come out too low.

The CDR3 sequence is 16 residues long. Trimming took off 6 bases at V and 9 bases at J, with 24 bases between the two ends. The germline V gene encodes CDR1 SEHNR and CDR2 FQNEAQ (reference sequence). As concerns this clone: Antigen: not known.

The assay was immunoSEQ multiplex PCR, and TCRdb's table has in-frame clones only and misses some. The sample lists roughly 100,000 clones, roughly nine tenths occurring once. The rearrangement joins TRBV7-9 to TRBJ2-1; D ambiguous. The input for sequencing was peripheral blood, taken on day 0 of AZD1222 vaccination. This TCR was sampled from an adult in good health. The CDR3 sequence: CASSRTAGQHPTEQFF. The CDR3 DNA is TGTGCCAGCAGTCGCACAGCAGGCCAGCACCCGACTGAGCAGTTCTTC.